The 18 T cell receptor beta chains given below trace back to one sample, sequenced in a study of blood T cells in healthy people across ages. The use of a sample-barcoded 5' primer and a J-beta primer mix characterized a second PCR of roughly 7 to 11 cycles. From the 5' RACE reads, TCRdb called clonotypes with MiXCR, one entry per CDR3 protein. Of about 1,800,000 distinct CDR3 sequences listed, roughly 27% are singletons. Sequenced sample: blood. All receptors come from a woman in her twenties or thirties in good health.

Only a few counts were recorded for this clonotype. The chain couples TRBV12-5 to TRBJ2-7; TRBD1 matches 11 bases. This CDR3 has 13 residues. Unmatched junction bases numbered 2, after V lost 5 bases and J lost 5 bases. Germline CDR1 is LGHNT and CDR2 is FRNRAP. CDR3 coding DNA: TGTGCTAGTGGTACGGACAGGGGGCACGAGCAGTACTTC. Its translation is CASGTDRGHEQYF. The whole variable domain, remainder taken from reference TRBV12-5 and TRBJ2-7, is DARVTQTPRHKVTEMGQEVTMRCQPILGHNTVFWYRQTMMQGLELLAYFRNRAPLDDSGMPKDRFSAEMPDATLATLKIQPSEPRDSAVYFCASGTDRGHEQYFGPGTRLTVT.

The J gene is TRBJ1-1, the V gene TRBV20-1; D might be TRBD1 (5 bases). V lost 5 bases to trimming and J lost 6 bases, with 16 bases between them. The germline CDR1 and CDR2 sequences are DFQATT and SNEGSKA (reference sequence). The CDR3 extends over 13 amino acids. Here the CDR3 reads CSALSGFESEAFF. The DNA for the CDR3 is TGCAGTGCTTTATCAGGGTTTGAATCTGAAGCTTTCTTT.

The table lists this clonotype with a few counts. The chain employs TRBV7-2 and TRBJ2-1, with D tentatively TRBD1 (5 bases). Germline CDR1 SGHTA, CDR2 FQGNSA. CDR3 length: 16 residues. Trimming cost V 9 bases and J 0 bases, with 18 bases left between them. The DNA of the CDR3 is TGTGCCAGTACTGGGTGGGGCCCTAGCTCCTACAATGAGCAGTTCTTC. Its translation is CASTGWGPSSYNEQFF.

V and J are TRBV12-5 and TRBJ2-3; 8 bases match TRBD1. The V gene end was trimmed by 6 bases and the J gene end by 0 bases; junction bases not matched to a gene: 5. The CDR3 is 15 residues long. Germline V gene sequence: CDR1 LGHNT, CDR2 FRNRAP. The CDR3: CASGAGGLSTDTQYF. The CDR3 bases are TGTGCTAGTGGCGCAGGGGGCCTTAGCACAGATACGCAGTATTTT.

This clonotype was recorded a few times. The V call is TRBV11-2, the J call TRBJ2-3; no clear D gene. Germline values: CDR1 SGHAT, CDR2 FQNNGV. V lost 0 bases and J lost 0, with 10 bases in between. The CDR3 runs 16 residues. The CDR3 here is CASSLEGRISTDTQYF. The DNA for the CDR3 is TGTGCCAGCAGCTTAGAGGGTCGGATTAGCACAGATACGCAGTATTTT.

There are a few counts of this clonotype. V gene TRBV27 combines with J gene TRBJ1-5; no clear D gene. The CDR3 totals 14 residues. Trimming shortened V by 3 bases and J by 5 bases, and 11 bases separated the two germline ends. The V gene's germline CDR1 is MNHEY and CDR2 SMNVEV (reference sequence). In DNA form, the CDR3 reads TGTGCCAGCAGTTTGGCGCCACATCATCAGCCCCAGCATTTT. Its translation is CASSLAPHHQPQHF.

The chain is built from TRBV29-1 and TRBJ1-4; TRBD1 might be the D (5 bases). V was trimmed by 3 bases and J by 11 bases, leaving 10 bases between them. The germline V gene has CDR1 SQVTM and CDR2 ANQGSEA. The CDR3 covers 11 residues. CDR3 sequence reads: CSVDQGGKLFF. The CDR3 DNA sequence: TGCAGCGTTGATCAGGGTGGGAAACTGTTTTTT. The full variable domain, with the rest looked up from reference TRBV29-1 and TRBJ1-4, is SAVISQKPSRDICQRGTSLTIQCQVDSQVTMMFWYRQQPGQSLTLIATANQGSEATYESGFVIDKFPISRPNLTFSTLTVSNMSPEDSSIYLCSVDQGGKLFFGSGTQLSVL.

V usage is TRBV4-3 and J usage is TRBJ1-1, with D unclear. CDR1 is LGHNA, CDR2 YSLEER, per germline. The CDR3 consists of 13 residues. V lost 6 bases and J lost 2, with 10 bases in between. This CDR3 reads CASSPFENTEAFF. DNA for the CDR3: TGCGCCAGCAGTCCCTTCGAAAACACTGAAGCTTTCTTT.

The CDR3 sequence is CASRLAQSSYEQYF. DNA for the CDR3: TGTGCCAGCAGGTTAGCCCAAAGCTCCTACGAGCAGTACTTC. The chain has TRBV2 and TRBJ2-7; D is ambiguous. Germline CDR1 and CDR2: SNHLY and FYNNEI. The length of the CDR3 is 14 residues. V lost 6 bases to trimming and J lost 0 bases, with 12 bases between them.

The chain recombines TRBV7-2 with TRBJ2-5, with 10 bases identical to TRBD2. The CDR3 has 15 amino acids. Germline loops: CDR1 SGHTA, CDR2 FQGNSA. Germline trimming cut 5 bases from V and 3 bases from J; bases unmatched to any gene: 6. The CDR3 region is CASSGPLAGEETQYF. The DNA of the CDR3 is TGTGCCAGCAGCGGCCCTCTAGCGGGGGAAGAGACCCAGTACTTC.

The chain is built from TRBV4-3 and TRBJ1-5; unclear D gene. The CDR3 spans 15 residues. Germline values: CDR1 LGHNA, CDR2 YSLEER. V was clipped by 7 bases and J by 3 bases, with 16 bases between them. CDR3 loop: CASKTAQWDNQPQHF. CDR3 sequence (DNA): TGCGCCAGCAAAACCGCACAGTGGGACAATCAGCCCCAGCATTTT.

A remark on this clonotype: One junction end does not reproduce the germline sequence, and a read error may be involved. This chain uses TRBV7-2 with TRBJ2-5, with 8 bases aligning to TRBD1. The CDR3 runs 14 residues. Germline loops: CDR1 SGHTA, CDR2 FQGNSA. CDR3 sequence reads: CANSLFGQGETQYF. The DNA of the CDR3 is TGTGCCAACAGCTTATTCGGACAGGGAGAGACCCAGTACTTC.

The sample holds a few counts of this clonotype. J is TRBJ2-4 and V is TRBV21-1. TRBV21-1 is flagged as a pseudogene. There are 16 residues in the CDR3. The CDR3 DNA reads as TGTGCCAGCAGCAAAGCCGAGAACCTAGCCAAAAACATTCAGTACTTC. This sequence encodes CASSKAENLAKNIQYF.

The chain is built from TRBV9 and TRBJ2-1, with a tentative D call TRBD1 (5 bases). The CDR3 spans 13 residues. Germline V gene data show CDR1 as SGDLS and CDR2 as YYNGEE. Trimming left V 3 bases short and J 5 bases short, with 9 bases between. The CDR3 DNA reads as TGTGCCAGCAGCGCCCAGGGCCACAATGAGCAGTTCTTC. Amino acids: CASSAQGHNEQFF. The full variable domain, rest sourced from reference TRBV9 and TRBJ2-1, is DSGVTQTPKHLITATGQRVTLRCSPRSGDLSVYWYQQSLDQGLQFLIQYYNGEERAKGNILERFSAQQFPDLHSELNLSSLELGDSALYFCASSAQGHNEQFFGPGTRLTVL.

The rearrangement links TRBV2 to TRBJ2-7; 9 bases line up with TRBD2. V dropped 3 bases and J dropped 0; count of bases not matched to a gene: 3. Germline CDR1 and CDR2: SNHLY and FYNNEI. The CDR3 is 15 residues long. The CDR3 region has the DNA TGTGCCAGCAGTGATGAGGGACTAGCCTCCTACGAGCAGTACTTC. Translated: CASSDEGLASYEQYF.

This chain joins TRBV4-2 and TRBJ2-4; 7 bases match TRBD1. Per germline, CDR1 LGHNA and CDR2 YNFKEQ. V shed 0 bases, J shed 13 bases, and the junction held 12 bases outside the gene matches. The CDR3 contains 15 residues. For the CDR3, the DNA is TGTGCCAGCAGCCAAGAGAGGGGGCCCCCCAATGAGCAGTACTTC. It encodes CASSQERGPPNEQYF.

This clonotype was recorded at least ten times. The chain couples TRBV29-1 to TRBJ2-7; D is possibly TRBD2 (6 bases). V was clipped by 7 bases and J by 3 bases, with 13 bases between them. CDR1 is SQVTM and CDR2 is ANQGSEA in the germline V gene. The CDR3 extends over 12 amino acids. CDR3 protein: CSASAGIYEQYF. For the CDR3, the DNA is TGCAGCGCTAGTGCGGGAATCTACGAGCAGTACTTC.

This clonotype was counted between two and nine times. The chain carries TRBV29-1 and TRBJ1-1; D unresolved. Trimming removed 3 bases from V and 5 bases from J, with 13 bases in between. Germline-derived CDR1 and CDR2 are SQVTM and ANQGSEA. This CDR3 has 13 residues. CDR3: CSVELGLGTEAFF. The CDR3 DNA sequence: TGCAGCGTTGAGCTGGGGTTGGGGACTGAAGCTTTCTTT.